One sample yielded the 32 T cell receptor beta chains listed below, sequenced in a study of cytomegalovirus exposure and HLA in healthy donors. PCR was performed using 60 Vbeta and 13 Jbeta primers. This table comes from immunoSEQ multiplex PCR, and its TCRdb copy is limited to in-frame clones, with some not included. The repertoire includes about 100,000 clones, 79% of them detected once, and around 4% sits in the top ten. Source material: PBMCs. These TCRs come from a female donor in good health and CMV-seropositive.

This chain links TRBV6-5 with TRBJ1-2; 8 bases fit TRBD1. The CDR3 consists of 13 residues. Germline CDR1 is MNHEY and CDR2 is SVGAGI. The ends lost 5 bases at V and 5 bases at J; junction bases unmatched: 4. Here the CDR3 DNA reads TGTGCCAGCAGTCGGACAGGGATGTATGGCTACACCTTC. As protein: CASSRTGMYGYTF.

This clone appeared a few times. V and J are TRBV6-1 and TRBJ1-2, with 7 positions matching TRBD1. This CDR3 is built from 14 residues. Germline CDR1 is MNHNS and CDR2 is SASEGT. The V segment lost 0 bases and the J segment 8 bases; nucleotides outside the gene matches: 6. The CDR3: CASSEAAQGLGYTF. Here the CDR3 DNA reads TGTGCCAGCAGTGAAGCGGCACAGGGGCTCGGCTACACCTTC.

The CDR3 DNA reads as TGTGCCAGCAGTTCAATAAGACAGGGGAGCTCCTACGAGCAGTACTTC. Its protein is CASSSIRQGSSYEQYF. The chain couples TRBV6-5 to TRBJ2-7, with 8 bases lining up with TRBD1. The CDR3 loop spans 16 amino acids. Germline assignment: CDR1 MNHEY and CDR2 SVGAGI. The V and J ends lost 4 bases and 0 bases, in that order; junction bases with no gene match: 8.

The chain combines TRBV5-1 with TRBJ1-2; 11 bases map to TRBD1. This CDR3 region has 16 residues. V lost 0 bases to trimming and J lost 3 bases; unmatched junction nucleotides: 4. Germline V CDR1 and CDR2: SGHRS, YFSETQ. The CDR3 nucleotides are TGCGCCAGCAGCTTGGGGTGGACAGGGGGCGACTATGGCTACACCTTC. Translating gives CASSLGWTGGDYGYTF.

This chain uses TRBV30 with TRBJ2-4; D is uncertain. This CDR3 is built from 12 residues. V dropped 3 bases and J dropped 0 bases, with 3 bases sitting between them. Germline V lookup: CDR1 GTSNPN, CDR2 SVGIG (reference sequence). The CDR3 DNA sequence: TGTGCCTGGAGGGCAGCCAAAAACATTCAGTACTTC. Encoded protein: CAWRAAKNIQYF.

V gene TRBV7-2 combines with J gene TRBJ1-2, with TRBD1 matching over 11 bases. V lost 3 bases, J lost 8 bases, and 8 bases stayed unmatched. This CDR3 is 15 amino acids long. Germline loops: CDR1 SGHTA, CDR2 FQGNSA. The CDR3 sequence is CASSFMDRGRGGYTF. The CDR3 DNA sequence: TGTGCCAGCAGCTTCATGGACAGGGGGCGGGGAGGCTACACCTTC. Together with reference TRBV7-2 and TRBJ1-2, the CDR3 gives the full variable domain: GAGVSQSPSNKVTEKGKDVELRCDPISGHTALYWYRQSLGQGLEFLIYFQGNSAPDKSGLPSDRFSAERTGGSVSTLTIQRTQQEDSAVYLCASSFMDRGRGGYTFGSGTRLTVV.

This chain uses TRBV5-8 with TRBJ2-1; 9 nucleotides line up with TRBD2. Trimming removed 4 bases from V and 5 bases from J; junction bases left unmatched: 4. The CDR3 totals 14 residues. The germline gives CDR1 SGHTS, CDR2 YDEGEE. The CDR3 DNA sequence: TGTGCCAGCAGCCAGGGACTAGCTAACAATGAGCAGTTCTTC. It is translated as CASSQGLANNEQFF.

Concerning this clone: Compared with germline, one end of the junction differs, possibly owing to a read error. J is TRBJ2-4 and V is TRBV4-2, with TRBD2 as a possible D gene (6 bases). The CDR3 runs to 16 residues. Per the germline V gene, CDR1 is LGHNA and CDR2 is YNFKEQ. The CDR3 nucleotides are TGTGCCAGCAGCCAACGCGCGAGGGAGGCCAAAAACAGTCAGTACTTC. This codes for CASSQRAREAKNSQYF.

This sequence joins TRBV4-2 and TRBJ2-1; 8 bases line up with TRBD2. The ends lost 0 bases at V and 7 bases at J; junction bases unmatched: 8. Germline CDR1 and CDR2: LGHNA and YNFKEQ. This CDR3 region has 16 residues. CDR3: CASSQDSTSGLNEQFF. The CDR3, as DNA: TGTGCCAGCAGCCAAGATAGTACTAGCGGCCTGAATGAGCAGTTCTTC.

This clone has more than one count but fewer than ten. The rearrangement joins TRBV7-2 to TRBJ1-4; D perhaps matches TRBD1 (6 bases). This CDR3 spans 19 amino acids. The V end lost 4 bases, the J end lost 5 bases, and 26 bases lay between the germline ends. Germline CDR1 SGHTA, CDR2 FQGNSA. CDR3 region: CASSSEPQGLGLRNEKLFF. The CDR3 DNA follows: TGTGCCAGCAGCTCGGAACCACAGGGTCTGGGGTTGAGAAATGAAAAACTGTTTTTT.

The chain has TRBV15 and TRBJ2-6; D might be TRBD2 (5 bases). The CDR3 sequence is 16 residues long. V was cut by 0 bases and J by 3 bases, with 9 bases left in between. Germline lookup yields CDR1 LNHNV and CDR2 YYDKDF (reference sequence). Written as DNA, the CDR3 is TGTGCCACCAGCAGAGATCGGCGGGTTGGGGCCAACGTCCTGACTTTC. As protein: CATSRDRRVGANVLTF.

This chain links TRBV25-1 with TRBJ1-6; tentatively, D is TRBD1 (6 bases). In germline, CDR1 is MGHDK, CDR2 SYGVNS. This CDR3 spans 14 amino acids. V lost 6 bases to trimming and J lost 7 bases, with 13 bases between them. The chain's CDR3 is CASRGAWGNSPLHF. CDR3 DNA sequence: TGTGCCAGCAGGGGGGCCTGGGGGAATTCACCCCTCCACTTT.

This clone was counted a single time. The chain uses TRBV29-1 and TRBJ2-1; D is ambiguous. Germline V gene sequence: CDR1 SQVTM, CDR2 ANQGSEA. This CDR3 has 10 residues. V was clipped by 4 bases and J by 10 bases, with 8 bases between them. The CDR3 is CSVGAYEQFF. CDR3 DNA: TGCAGCGTTGGGGCGTACGAGCAGTTCTTC.

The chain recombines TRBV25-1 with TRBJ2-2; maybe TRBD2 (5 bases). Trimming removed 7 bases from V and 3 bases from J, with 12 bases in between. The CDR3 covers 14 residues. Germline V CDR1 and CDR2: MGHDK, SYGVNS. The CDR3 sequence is CASNEWGDTGELFF. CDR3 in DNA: TGTGCCAGCAACGAATGGGGAGACACCGGGGAGCTGTTTTTT.

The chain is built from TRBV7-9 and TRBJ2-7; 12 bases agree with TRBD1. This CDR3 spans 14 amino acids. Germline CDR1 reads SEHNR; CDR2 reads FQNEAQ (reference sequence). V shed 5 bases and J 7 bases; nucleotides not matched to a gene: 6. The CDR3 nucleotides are TGTGCCAGCAGCGGGACAGGGGGCGACCAGGAGCAGTACTTC. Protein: CASSGTGGDQEQYF.

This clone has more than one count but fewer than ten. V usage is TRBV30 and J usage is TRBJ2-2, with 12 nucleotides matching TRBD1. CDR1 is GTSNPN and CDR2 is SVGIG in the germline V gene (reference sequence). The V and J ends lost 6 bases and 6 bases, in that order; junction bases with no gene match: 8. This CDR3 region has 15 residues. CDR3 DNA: TGTGCCTGTGACGGAGGGACAGGGGGCCCCGGGGAGCTGTTTTTT. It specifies CACDGGTGGPGELFF. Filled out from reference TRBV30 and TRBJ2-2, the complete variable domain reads SQTIHQWPATLVQPVGSPLSLECTVEGTSNPNLYWYRQAAGRGLQLLFYSVGIGQISSEVPQNLSASRPQDRQFILSSKKLLLSDSGFYLCACDGGTGGPGELFFGEGSRLTVL.

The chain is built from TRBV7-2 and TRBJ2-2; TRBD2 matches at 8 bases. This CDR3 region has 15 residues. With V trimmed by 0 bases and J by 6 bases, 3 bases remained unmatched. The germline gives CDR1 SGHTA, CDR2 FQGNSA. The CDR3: CASSLARGVAGELFF. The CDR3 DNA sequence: TGTGCCAGCAGCTTAGCGCGGGGGGTGGCCGGGGAGCTGTTTTTT.

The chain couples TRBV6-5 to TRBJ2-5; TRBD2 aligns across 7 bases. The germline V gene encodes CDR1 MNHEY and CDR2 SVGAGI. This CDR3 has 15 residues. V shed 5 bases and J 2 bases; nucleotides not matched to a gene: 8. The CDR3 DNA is TGTGCCAGCAGTACCCGACACGGGGGGCAAGAGACCCAGTACTTC. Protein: CASSTRHGGQETQYF.

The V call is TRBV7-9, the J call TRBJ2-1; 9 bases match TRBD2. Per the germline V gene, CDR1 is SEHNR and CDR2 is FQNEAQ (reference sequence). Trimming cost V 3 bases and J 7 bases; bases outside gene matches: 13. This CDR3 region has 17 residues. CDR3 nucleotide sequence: TGTGCCAGCAGCTTGACTCACCTAGCGGGGCCTAAGAATGAGCAGTTCTTC. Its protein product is CASSLTHLAGPKNEQFF.

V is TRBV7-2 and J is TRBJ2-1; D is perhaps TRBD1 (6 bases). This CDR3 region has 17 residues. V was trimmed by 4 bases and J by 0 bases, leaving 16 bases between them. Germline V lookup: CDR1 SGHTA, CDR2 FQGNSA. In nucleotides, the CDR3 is TGTGCCAGCAGCTCCTACCCGACAGGCCACTCCTACAATGAGCAGTTCTTC. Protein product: CASSSYPTGHSYNEQFF.

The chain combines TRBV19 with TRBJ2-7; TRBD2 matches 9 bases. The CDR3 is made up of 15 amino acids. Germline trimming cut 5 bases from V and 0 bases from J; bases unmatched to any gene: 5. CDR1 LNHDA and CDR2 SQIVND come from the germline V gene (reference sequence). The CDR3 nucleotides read TGTGCCAGTAGTCCGGCTAGCGGGATCTCCTACGAGCAGTACTTC. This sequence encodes CASSPASGISYEQYF.

The CDR3 nucleotides read TGCGCCAGCAGCTTGACGACAGACTCGACCTACGAGCAGTACTTC. Its protein is CASSLTTDSTYEQYF. The V gene is TRBV5-1, the J gene TRBJ2-7, with a weak D call TRBD1 (5 bases). Germline lookup yields CDR1 SGHRS and CDR2 YFSETQ. The V end was cut by 1 base, the J end by 2 bases, with 13 bases between. There are 15 residues in the CDR3.

The CDR3 region has the DNA TGTGCCAGCAAGCCGGGACAGGGGTGGGATGAGCAGTTCTTC. Encoded protein: CASKPGQGWDEQFF. This chain connects TRBV6-5 to TRBJ2-1; 10 nucleotides match TRBD1. V was clipped by 7 bases and J by 8 bases; unmatched bases: 8. The CDR3 contains 14 residues. Germline-derived CDR1 and CDR2 are MNHEY and SVGAGI.

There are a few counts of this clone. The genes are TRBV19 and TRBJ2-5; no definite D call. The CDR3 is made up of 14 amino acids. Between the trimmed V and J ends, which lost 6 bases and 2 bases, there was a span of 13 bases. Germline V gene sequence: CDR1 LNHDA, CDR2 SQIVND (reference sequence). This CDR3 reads CASRPHGRQETQYF. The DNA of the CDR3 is TGTGCCAGTAGACCTCACGGCAGGCAAGAGACCCAGTACTTC.

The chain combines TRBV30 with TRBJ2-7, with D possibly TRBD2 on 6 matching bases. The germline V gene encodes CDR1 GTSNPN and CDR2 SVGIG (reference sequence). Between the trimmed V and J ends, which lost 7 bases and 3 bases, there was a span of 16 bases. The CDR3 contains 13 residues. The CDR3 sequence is CAYRDGGSYEQYF. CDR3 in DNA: TGTGCCTATCGGGACGGAGGGAGCTACGAGCAGTACTTC.

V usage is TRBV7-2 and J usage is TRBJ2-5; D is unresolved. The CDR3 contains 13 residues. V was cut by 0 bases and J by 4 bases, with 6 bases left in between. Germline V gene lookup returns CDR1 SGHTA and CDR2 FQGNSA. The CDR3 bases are TGTGCCAGCAGCTTAGCGACGGGAGAGACCCAGTACTTC. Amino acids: CASSLATGETQYF.

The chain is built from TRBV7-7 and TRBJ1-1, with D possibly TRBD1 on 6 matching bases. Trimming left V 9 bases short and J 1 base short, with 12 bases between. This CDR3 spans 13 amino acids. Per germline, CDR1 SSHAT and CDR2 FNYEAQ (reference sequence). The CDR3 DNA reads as TGTGCCAGTTCCCAGGGGAGGAACACTGAAGCTTTCTTT. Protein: CASSQGRNTEAFF.

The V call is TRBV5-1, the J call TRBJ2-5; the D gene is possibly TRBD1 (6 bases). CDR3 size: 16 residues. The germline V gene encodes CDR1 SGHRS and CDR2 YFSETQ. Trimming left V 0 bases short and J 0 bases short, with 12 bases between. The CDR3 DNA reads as TGCGCCAGCAGCTTGGGTACAGGGATGTACCAAGAGACCCAGTACTTC. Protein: CASSLGTGMYQETQYF.

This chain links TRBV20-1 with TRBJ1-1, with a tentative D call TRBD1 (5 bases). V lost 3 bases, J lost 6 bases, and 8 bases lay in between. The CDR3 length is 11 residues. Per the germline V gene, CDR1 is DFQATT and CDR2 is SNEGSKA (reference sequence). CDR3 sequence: CSARDMPEAFF. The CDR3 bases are TGCAGTGCTAGGGACATGCCTGAAGCTTTCTTT.

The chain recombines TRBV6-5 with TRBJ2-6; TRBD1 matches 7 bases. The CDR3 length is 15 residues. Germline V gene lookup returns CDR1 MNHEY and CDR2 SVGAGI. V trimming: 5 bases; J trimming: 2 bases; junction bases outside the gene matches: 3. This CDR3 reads CASSRRGTGANVLTF. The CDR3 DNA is TGTGCCAGCAGTCGCAGGGGGACTGGGGCCAACGTCCTGACTTTC.

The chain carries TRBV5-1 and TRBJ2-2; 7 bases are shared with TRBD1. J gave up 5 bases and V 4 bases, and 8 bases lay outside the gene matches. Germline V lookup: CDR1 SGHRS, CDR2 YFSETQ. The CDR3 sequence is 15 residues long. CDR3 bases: TGCGCCAGCAGCAAAGGGGGCGAGGGTACCGGGGAGCTGTTTTTT. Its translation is CASSKGGEGTGELFF.

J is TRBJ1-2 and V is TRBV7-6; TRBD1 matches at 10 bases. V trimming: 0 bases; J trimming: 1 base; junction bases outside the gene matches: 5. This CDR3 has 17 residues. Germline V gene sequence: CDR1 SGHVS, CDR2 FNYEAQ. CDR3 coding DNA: TGTGCCAGCAGCTTAGCGGGGGGACAGGGGAGTAACTATGGCTACACCTTC. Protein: CASSLAGGQGSNYGYTF.